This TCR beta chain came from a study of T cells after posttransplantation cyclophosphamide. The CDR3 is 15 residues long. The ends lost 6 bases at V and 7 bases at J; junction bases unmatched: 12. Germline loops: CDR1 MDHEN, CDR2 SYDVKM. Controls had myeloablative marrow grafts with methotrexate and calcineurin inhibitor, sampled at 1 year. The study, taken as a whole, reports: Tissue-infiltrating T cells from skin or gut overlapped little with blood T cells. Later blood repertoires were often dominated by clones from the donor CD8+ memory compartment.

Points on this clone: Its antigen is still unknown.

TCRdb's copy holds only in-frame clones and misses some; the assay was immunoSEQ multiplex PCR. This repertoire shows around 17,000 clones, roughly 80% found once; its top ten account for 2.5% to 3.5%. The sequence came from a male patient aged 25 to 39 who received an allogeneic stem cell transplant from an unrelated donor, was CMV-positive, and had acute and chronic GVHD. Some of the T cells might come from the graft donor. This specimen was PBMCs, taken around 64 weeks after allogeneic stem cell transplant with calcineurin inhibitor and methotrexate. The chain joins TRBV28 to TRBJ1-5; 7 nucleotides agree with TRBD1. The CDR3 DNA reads TGTGCCAGCAGCCCCGGACAGGCCCTAAACCAGCCCCAGCATTTT. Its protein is CASSPGQALNQPQHF.